This is a list of T cell receptor beta chains from one sample in a study of T cells in Graves' hyperthyroidism and ophthalmopathy. Via MiXCR, TCRdb re-called the multiplex PCR reads, giving one row per CDR3 protein. The table records under 700,000 distinct CDR3 sequences, around 15% of them present only once. The sequencing sample was made of blood. The receptor set was obtained from a woman aged 18 to 35 with Graves' hyperthyroidism. The CDR3 runs from the conserved cysteine through the conserved F or W.

TRBV19	TRBJ1-5	CASSMVDRGNQPQHF
TRBV20-1	TRBJ2-7	CSARDSVGSFSYEQYF
TRBV20-1	TRBJ2-7	CSARLDTSYEQYF
TRBV19	TRBJ2-1	CASSIKEGREQFF
TRBV11-3	TRBJ1-6	CASSPGSSYNSPLHF
TRBV29-1	TRBJ2-5	CSVAASGGETQYF
TRBV12-3/TRBV12-4	TRBJ1-1	CASSQTATNTEAFF
TRBV20-1	TRBJ1-2	CSARGDAGVDANYGYTF
TRBV20-1	TRBJ1-1	CSARRGGVSTEAFF
TRBV24-1	TRBJ2-3	CATSDTTGRYTDTQYF
TRBV30	TRBJ1-5	CAWSSGALRAQPQHF